The 3 T cell receptor beta chains below come from one sample, sequenced in a study of molecular identifiers for immune sequencing clone quantification. TCRdb recomputed calls from the PCR reads with MiXCR, one row per CDR3 protein. The sample gives around 300,000 distinct CDR3 sequences, 24% of which show up once; 0.74% is in the top ten. Sample: naive CD8+ T cells from blood, with Jurkat cell RNA spiked in. Subset: FACS-sorted CD8+CD4-CCR7+CD45RA+ naive T cells. The receptors stem from a human donor in good health. Some libraries in this study had Jurkat cell RNA spiked in.

V usage is TRBV10-2 and J usage is TRBJ1-1; 8 bases match TRBD1. Germline values: CDR1 WSHSY, CDR2 SAAADI. This CDR3 has 15 residues. Trimming took 3 bases from V and 2 from J; bases not matched to a gene: 5. The CDR3 nucleotides read TGCGCCAGCAGTGATCCCCAGGGGGCAAACACTGAAGCTTTCTTT. Translation gives CASSDPQGANTEAFF.

The chain carries TRBV7-6 and TRBJ2-7; D ambiguous. Trimming removed 0 bases from V and 7 bases from J, with 13 bases in between. Germline-derived CDR1 and CDR2 are SGHVS and FNYEAQ. The CDR3 is 14 amino acids. CDR3 in amino acids: CASSLAVESREQYF. The CDR3 nucleotides read TGTGCCAGCAGCTTAGCGGTGGAGTCAAGGGAGCAGTACTTC.

This clonotype occurred many times. This rearrangement joins TRBV28 to TRBJ1-1; D remains ambiguous. Germline lookup yields CDR1 MDHEN and CDR2 SYDVKM. Trimming took off 1 base at V and 1 base at J, with 13 bases between the two ends. The CDR3 contains 16 residues. CDR3 bases: TGTGCCAGCAGTTTATATGGCCTATTTAAGAACACTGAAGCTTTCTTT. Translation: CASSLYGLFKNTEAFF.